Listed below are T cell receptor beta chains from one sample, sequenced in a study of CD8 T cells in Susac syndrome. TCRdb itself ran the immunoSEQ multiplex PCR reads through MiXCR, one entry per CDR3 protein. Of under 200,000 distinct CDR3 sequences listed, 90% to 95% were seen once; the top ten hold 0.15% to 0.2%. The source material was CD8+ T cells from PBMCs. The source is a human donor with multiple sclerosis. Each CDR3 is given with its conserved first and last residue.

V gene: TRBV3-1; J gene: TRBJ2-7; CDR3 protein: CASSHGGRDEQYF
V gene: TRBV27; J gene: TRBJ2-1; CDR3 protein: CASSFGSSYNEQFF
V gene: TRBV7-9; J gene: TRBJ2-4; CDR3 protein: CASSPRQGTVIQYF
V gene: TRBV6-1; J gene: TRBJ2-7; CDR3 protein: CASSILAGVDSYEQYF
V gene: TRBV9; J gene: TRBJ2-7; CDR3 protein: CASGPLNEQYF
V gene: TRBV6-6; J gene: TRBJ2-1; CDR3 protein: CASQGRHNEQFF
V gene: TRBV29-1; J gene: TRBJ1-2; CDR3 protein: CSVADPYGYTF
V gene: TRBV2; J gene: TRBJ2-7; CDR3 protein: CASSERWDEQYF
V gene: TRBV27; J gene: TRBJ1-2; CDR3 protein: CASSPTGRARGYTF
V gene: TRBV7-9; J gene: TRBJ2-1; CDR3 protein: CASSRVAGFYNEQFF
V gene: TRBV14; J gene: TRBJ1-6; CDR3 protein: CASSPGYGSPLHF
V gene: TRBV13; J gene: TRBJ1-2; CDR3 protein: CASSSARQAWGYTF
V gene: TRBV12-3/TRBV12-4; J gene: TRBJ1-5; CDR3 protein: CASSPTQDRSGQPQHF
V gene: TRBV20-1; J gene: TRBJ1-4; CDR3 protein: CSARAPGQDPEKLFF
V gene: TRBV14; J gene: TRBJ2-5; CDR3 protein: CASSQEVVTENFEETQYF
V gene: TRBV27; J gene: TRBJ1-1; CDR3 protein: CASSFRAGQVEAFF
V gene: TRBV27; J gene: TRBJ2-3; CDR3 protein: CASGATEDTQYF
V gene: TRBV27; J gene: TRBJ1-5; CDR3 protein: CASSLSGYSNQPQHF
V gene: TRBV25-1; J gene: TRBJ1-1; CDR3 protein: CASSESWGRTEAFF
V gene: TRBV28; J gene: TRBJ1-1; CDR3 protein: CASSLRQGGIYTEAFF
V gene: TRBV9; J gene: TRBJ2-2; CDR3 protein: CASSAPMGGELFF
V gene: TRBV25-1; J gene: TRBJ2-7; CDR3 protein: CASSELGDGYEQYF
V gene: TRBV9; J gene: TRBJ1-2; CDR3 protein: CASSGGRTAEYGYTF
V gene: TRBV18; J gene: TRBJ1-2; CDR3 protein: CASSPQTDYGYTF
V gene: TRBV5-6; J gene: TRBJ2-7; CDR3 protein: CASSVVESSYEQYF
V gene: TRBV29-1; J gene: TRBJ2-1; CDR3 protein: CSVEGGRRRNEQFF
V gene: TRBV14; J gene: TRBJ1-2; CDR3 protein: CASSLDIRYGYTF
V gene: TRBV29-1; J gene: TRBJ2-7; CDR3 protein: CSVEKQGQSYEQYF
V gene: TRBV20-1; J gene: TRBJ2-1; CDR3 protein: CSARGGSSYNEQFF
V gene: TRBV5-4; J gene: TRBJ2-3; CDR3 protein: CASSLAAGRGRTDTQYF
V gene: TRBV14; J gene: TRBJ2-5; CDR3 protein: CASSHTSGAGETQYF
V gene: TRBV5-6; J gene: TRBJ2-5; CDR3 protein: CASSLGQGIETQYF
V gene: TRBV2; J gene: TRBJ2-5; CDR3 protein: CASSDGGNQETQYF